These 29 T cell receptor beta chains came from one sample sequenced in a study of T cell repertoires in cytomegalovirus infection (dated by TCRdb to between 2018 and 2021). These TCRs are of unknown antigen specificity. Sequencing took place on an Illumina HiSeq 1500. The public reads were reprocessed in TCRdb via fastp at Q25 and MiXCR, keeping in-frame beta chains. Records with the same CDR3 protein are collapsed into one entry carrying the most frequent genes and DNA. The sample table holds a few hundred thousand distinct CDR3 sequences, of which approximately 40% were seen once. The biggest ten clones account for roughly 50% of the sample. The sample's treatment or condition label, in plain terms: in vitro stimulation with specific CMV peptide epitopes to enrich CMV-specific T cells. This specimen was cultured PBMCs, taken from culture after CMV antigen stimulation. All receptors come from a human donor in good health (CMV status not recorded). Some clones in this sample may be carry-over from other donors' samples.

V is TRBV11-3 and J is TRBJ2-3, with D unclear. From germline, CDR1 is SGHNT and CDR2 YENEEA. The CDR3 has 15 residues. Trimming removed 5 bases at V and 4 bases at J, with 16 bases between. The CDR3 here is CASSLGADPADTQYF. Here the CDR3 DNA reads TGTGCCAGCAGCCTCGGAGCCGATCCAGCAGATACGCAGTATTTT. The variable domain in full, with the rest retrieved from reference TRBV11-3 and TRBJ2-3, is EAGVVQSPRYKIIEKKQPVAFWCNPISGHNTLYWYLQNLGQGPELLIRYENEEAVDDSQLPKDRFSAERLKGVDSTLKIQPAELGDSAVYLCASSLGADPADTQYFGPGTRLTVL.

This clonotype has just a few counts. In nucleotides, the CDR3 is TGTGCCAGCAGGCGAACAGGGATGTCGACTGAAGCTTTCTTT. It codes for CASRRTGMSTEAFF. The chain links TRBV6-5 to TRBJ1-1; maybe TRBD1 (6 bases). Germline V CDR1 and CDR2: MNHEY, SVGAGI. V lost 6 bases and J 5 bases, leaving 16 bases between the germline ends. The CDR3 spans 14 residues.

This clonotype was seen at least ten times. This chain uses TRBV7-2 with TRBJ2-5, with a tentative D call TRBD2 (6 bases). V was pared by 6 bases and J by 2 bases, with 16 bases between. The CDR3 has 15 amino acids. Germline assignment: CDR1 SGHTA and CDR2 FQGNSA. CDR3 region: CASRRLGAGQETQYF. The CDR3 nucleotides are TGTGCCAGCAGGCGGCTTGGGGCGGGACAAGAGACCCAGTACTTC.

The rearrangement links TRBV4-3 to TRBJ1-1; D gene ambiguous. There are 14 residues in the CDR3. V was cut by 0 bases and J by 1 base, with 6 bases left in between. The germline V gene has CDR1 LGHNA and CDR2 YSLEER. CDR3 residues: CASSQDFWNTEAFF. The CDR3 region has the DNA TGCGCCAGCAGCCAAGATTTTTGGAACACTGAAGCTTTCTTT.

This clonotype was found many times. V is TRBV7-2 and J is TRBJ2-4; 7 bases agree with TRBD2. The CDR3 sequence is 19 residues long. V shed 4 bases and J 0 bases; nucleotides not matched to a gene: 15. Germline-derived CDR1 and CDR2 are SGHTA and FQGNSA. The CDR3 DNA sequence: TGTGCCAGCAGCTCACCCCGTGGCAGGGAGGGCCTAGCCAAAAACATTCAGTACTTC. It translates to CASSSPRGREGLAKNIQYF.

The chain joins TRBV6-1 to TRBJ2-5, with D perhaps assigned TRBD1 or TRBD2 (5 bases each). Germline CDR1 reads MNHNS; CDR2 reads SASEGT. V lost 3 bases, J lost 4 bases, and 15 bases lay in between. The CDR3 spans 15 residues. CDR3 loop: CASSEAGTGRETQYF. The CDR3 DNA reads as TGTGCCAGCAGTGAGGCAGGTACGGGACGAGAGACCCAGTACTTC.

This rearrangement joins TRBV7-6 to TRBJ2-6; D unresolved. Germline CDR1 is SGHVS and CDR2 is FNYEAQ. The germline V and J ends were trimmed by 5 bases and 0 bases, with 14 bases remaining between them. CDR3 size: 17 residues. The CDR3 spells CASSMSLALSGANVLTF. For the CDR3, the DNA is TGTGCCAGCAGCATGAGCTTAGCCCTCTCTGGGGCCAACGTCCTGACTTTC. Complete variable domain (other parts from reference TRBV7-6 and TRBJ2-6): GAGVSQSPRYKVTKRGQDVALRCDPISGHVSLYWYRQALGQGPEFLTYFNYEAQQDKSGLPNDRFSAERPEGSISTLTIQRTEQRDSAMYRCASSMSLALSGANVLTFGAGSRLTVL.

The rearrangement uses TRBV7-8 and TRBJ1-1; 12 bases agree with TRBD1. The CDR3 sequence is 16 residues long. CDR1 SGHVS and CDR2 FQNEAQ come from the germline V gene. Germline trimming cut 5 bases from V and 6 bases from J; bases unmatched to any gene: 10. The CDR3 is CASSPRRDRGRPEAFF. The CDR3 nucleotides read TGTGCCAGCAGCCCGAGACGGGACAGGGGGCGGCCTGAAGCTTTCTTT.

This clonotype was detected only a few times. This rearrangement joins TRBV5-4 to TRBJ2-5, with 8 nucleotides matching TRBD2. The V gene's germline CDR1 is SGHNT and CDR2 YYREEE (reference sequence). This CDR3 is built from 18 residues. J was trimmed by 2 bases and V by 0 bases; bases with no gene match: 12. The CDR3 DNA is TGTGCCAGCAGCTTGGGGGGTGCGGGGGGAACACCACAAGAGACCCAGTACTTC. Translating gives CASSLGGAGGTPQETQYF.

This clonotype was seen just once. The rearrangement links TRBV19 to TRBJ1-5; the D gene is possibly TRBD1 (6 bases). Trimming pared 5 bases from V and 2 bases from J, leaving 10 bases between. Germline CDR1 is LNHDA and CDR2 is SQIVND (reference sequence). The CDR3 length is 14 residues. CDR3 coding DNA: TGTGCCAGTAGTGACCGACAGGGCAATCAGCCCCAGCATTTT. It yields the protein CASSDRQGNQPQHF.

The chain joins TRBV5-6 to TRBJ2-3; TRBD1 or TRBD2 may be the D gene (5 bases each). CDR3 size: 15 residues. Germline V gene lookup returns CDR1 SGHDT and CDR2 YYEEEE. The germline V and J ends were trimmed by 0 bases and 1 base, with 9 bases remaining between them. Here the CDR3 DNA reads TGTGCCAGCAGCTTGGTTGTGGGGGGCACAGATACGCAGTATTTT. Protein product: CASSLVVGGTDTQYF.

This chain joins TRBV20-1 and TRBJ1-6, with TRBD1 as a possible D gene (5 bases). Germline V gene sequence: CDR1 DFQATT, CDR2 SNEGSKA (reference sequence). The CDR3 sequence is 16 residues long. The germline V and J ends were trimmed by 3 bases and 0 bases, with 12 bases remaining between them. The chain's CDR3 is CSARGDASSYNSPLHF. As DNA, the CDR3 is TGCAGTGCTAGGGGGGACGCCAGCTCCTATAATTCACCCCTCCACTTT.

This clonotype has more than one count but fewer than ten. The chain is built from TRBV3-1 and TRBJ2-5, with D possibly matching TRBD1 (6 bases). V lost 3 bases and J 5 bases, leaving 19 bases between the germline ends. Germline V lookup: CDR1 LGHDT, CDR2 YNNKEL (reference sequence). The CDR3 sequence is 16 residues long. The CDR3 sequence: CASSHLPQGKGETQYF. The CDR3 DNA follows: TGTGCCAGCAGCCACCTCCCCCAGGGGAAGGGCGAGACCCAGTACTTC.

This clonotype was recorded only once. The chain is built from TRBV6-6 and TRBJ2-7; the D is unclear. The CDR3 covers 14 residues. Between the trimmed V and J ends, which lost 5 bases and 6 bases, there was a span of 17 bases. CDR1 and CDR2 (germline): MNHNY, SVGAGI (reference sequence). DNA for the CDR3: TGTGCCAGCAGTCTAACCAGGCGACCCGGCGAGCAGTACTTC. It specifies CASSLTRRPGEQYF.

The genes are TRBV7-6 and TRBJ1-6; D might be TRBD1 (5 bases). In germline, CDR1 is SGHVS, CDR2 FNYEAQ. Trimming removed 5 bases from V and 9 bases from J, with 26 bases in between. The CDR3 length is 18 residues. CDR3 amino acids: CASSDPPTQGALGSPLHF. CDR3 in DNA: TGTGCCAGCAGCGACCCTCCAACTCAGGGCGCTCTGGGTTCACCCCTCCACTTT. Full variable domain (remainder filled in from reference TRBV7-6 and TRBJ1-6): GAGVSQSPRYKVTKRGQDVALRCDPISGHVSLYWYRQALGQGPEFLTYFNYEAQQDKSGLPNDRFSAERPEGSISTLTIQRTEQRDSAMYRCASSDPPTQGALGSPLHFGNGTRLTVT.

The chain joins TRBV4-3 to TRBJ2-5, with D possibly being TRBD1 or TRBD2 (5 bases each). The CDR3 totals 16 residues. The V end was cut by 0 bases, the J end by 5 bases, with 16 bases between. Germline V gene data show CDR1 as LGHNA and CDR2 as YSLEER. The CDR3 region has the DNA TGCGCCAGCAGCCAAGATTTACCAGGGCGAGGGGAGACCCAGTACTTC. It is translated as CASSQDLPGRGETQYF.

This clonotype turned up a few times. The CDR3 region is CASSFAGGPVLDTQYF. As DNA, the CDR3 is TGTGCCAGCAGCTTTGCGGGAGGCCCCGTTTTGGATACGCAGTATTTT. This chain uses TRBV7-9 with TRBJ2-3, with TRBD2 matching over 8 bases. Germline values: CDR1 SEHNR, CDR2 FQNEAQ (reference sequence). Trimming at V came to 3 bases and at J to 6 bases, leaving 11 bases not matched to a gene. The CDR3 consists of 16 residues. Looking up the rest from reference TRBV7-9 and TRBJ2-3 gives the full variable domain: DTGVSQNPRHKITKRGQNVTFRCDPISEHNRLYWYRQTLGQGPEFLTYFQNEAQLEKSRLLSDRFSAERPKGSFSTLEIQRTEQGDSAMYLCASSFAGGPVLDTQYFGPGTRLTVL.

This sequence joins TRBV7-2 and TRBJ2-1; D not resolved. Germline CDR1 and CDR2: SGHTA and FQGNSA. The CDR3 consists of 13 residues. V lost 0 bases and J 8 bases, leaving 8 bases between the germline ends. The CDR3 protein is CASSLARAYEQFF. CDR3 DNA sequence: TGTGCCAGCAGCTTAGCTCGGGCGTATGAGCAGTTCTTC.

This clonotype was recorded at least ten times. The V call is TRBV7-6, the J call TRBJ2-7; maybe TRBD2 (6 bases). The CDR3 is 14 residues long. Germline lookup yields CDR1 SGHVS and CDR2 FNYEAQ. The V end was cut by 5 bases, the J end by 1 base, with 12 bases between. CDR3 sequence reads: CASSPGAGSYEQYF. The CDR3 region has the DNA TGTGCCAGCAGCCCAGGTGCGGGGTCCTACGAGCAGTACTTC.

This sequence joins TRBV20-1 and TRBJ2-3; the match to TRBD1 covers 11 bases. This CDR3 region has 14 residues. Germline CDR1 reads DFQATT; CDR2 reads SNEGSKA (reference sequence). V lost 8 bases, J lost 3 bases, and 7 bases stayed unmatched. The CDR3 DNA reads TGCAGTCCTCGGGACAGGGGGTTGACAGATACGCAGTATTTT. Translating gives CSPRDRGLTDTQYF.

This clonotype appeared a few times. The gene calls are TRBV7-6 and TRBJ2-7; the D call may be TRBD1 or TRBD2 (5 bases each). The CDR3 has 14 residues. Trimming removed 4 bases from V and 4 bases from J, with 14 bases in between. Looked up from germline, CDR1 is SGHVS and CDR2 is FNYEAQ. The CDR3 spells CASSSRDRSYEQYF. The CDR3 nucleotides are TGTGCCAGCAGCTCCCGGGACCGATCTTACGAGCAGTACTTC.

A few counts support this clonotype. This rearrangement joins TRBV11-2 to TRBJ2-3; perhaps TRBD2 as D (6 bases). V gave up 1 base and J gave up 4 bases, with 15 bases separating them. Germline V gene data show CDR1 as SGHAT and CDR2 as FQNNGV. The CDR3 spans 16 residues. Here the CDR3 DNA reads TGTGCCAGCAGCTTAGCAGCGGGTTCGGGTGCAGATACGCAGTATTTT. Translated, it gives CASSLAAGSGADTQYF.

This clonotype has only a few counts. V is TRBV20-1 and J is TRBJ2-3; 11 bases match TRBD2. CDR1 and CDR2 (germline): DFQATT, SNEGSKA (reference sequence). The CDR3 is 17 amino acids. V gave up 5 bases and J gave up 6 bases; unmatched junction bases: 16. The CDR3 DNA reads as TGCAGTGCTTATAGAGGTGGGACTAGCGGTCGTAGGGATACGCAGTATTTT. Translating it yields CSAYRGGTSGRRDTQYF.

This clonotype was seen a few times. The CDR3 DNA is TGTGCCAGCAGTTTTCTAGCGGGGGATCCACGGTTCTTC. Protein sequence: CASSFLAGDPRFF. V and J are TRBV12-3 or TRBV12-4 and TRBJ2-1; 10 bases match TRBD2. CDR3 length: 13 residues. Trimming at V came to 3 bases and at J to 15 bases, leaving 8 bases not matched to a gene.

This clonotype showed up just a few times. The CDR3 reads CASSLGAGRYGEQFF. In DNA form, the CDR3 reads TGTGCCAGCAGCTTAGGGGCGGGTAGGTACGGTGAGCAGTTCTTC. The chain links TRBV7-2 to TRBJ2-1, with a tentative D call TRBD2 (5 bases). The CDR3 runs to 15 residues. The germline CDR1 and CDR2 sequences are SGHTA and FQGNSA. V was cut by 1 base and J by 9 bases, with 16 bases left in between.

V is TRBV7-2 and J is TRBJ1-1; D is uncertain. The CDR3 length is 15 residues. V lost 5 bases to trimming and J lost 1 base, with 14 bases between them. In germline, CDR1 is SGHTA, CDR2 FQGNSA. This CDR3 is CASSLAGVPNTEAFF. In DNA, the CDR3 is TGTGCCAGCAGCCTTGCCGGGGTTCCGAACACTGAAGCTTTCTTT.

This clonotype appeared many times. The genes are TRBV7-2 and TRBJ2-3, with 15 bases identical to TRBD2. Trimming took 5 bases from V and 6 from J; bases not matched to a gene: 6. Germline V gene data show CDR1 as SGHTA and CDR2 as FQGNSA. The CDR3 sequence is 16 residues long. CDR3: CASSLIGLAGGDTQYF. The CDR3 nucleotides are TGTGCCAGCAGCCTAATTGGACTAGCGGGAGGGGATACGCAGTATTTT.

A single count supports this clonotype. J is TRBJ2-1 and V is TRBV20-1; D not certain. Germline V gene data show CDR1 as DFQATT and CDR2 as SNEGSKA (reference sequence). V was clipped by 1 base and J by 9 bases, with 7 bases between them. The length of the CDR3 is 11 residues. CDR3 nucleotides: TGCAGTGCTAGAGGAACCGGTGAGCAGTTCTTC. Encoded protein: CSARGTGEQFF.

This clonotype was found a few times. The V gene is TRBV15, the J gene TRBJ1-2; 9 bases are a match to TRBD1. The ends lost 2 bases at V and 4 bases at J; junction bases unmatched: 5. This CDR3 region has 15 residues. The germline V gene encodes CDR1 LNHNV and CDR2 YYDKDF (reference sequence). The CDR3 nucleotides are TGTGCCACCAGCAGACCCGGGACAGGGCCCTATGGCTACACCTTC. Its translation is CATSRPGTGPYGYTF. Based on the CDR3 plus reference TRBV15 and TRBJ1-2, the full variable domain is DAMVIQNPRYQVTQFGKPVTLSCSQTLNHNVMYWYQQKSSQAPKLLFHYYDKDFNNEADTPDNFQSRRPNTSFCFLDIRSPGLGDTAMYLCATSRPGTGPYGYTFGSGTRLTVV.